This TCR beta chain was recorded in a study of vaccination effects on CD4 cells after COVID-19. Peptide-pool stimulation followed by sequencing identified expanded antigen-specific CD4+ clonotypes in the ViraFEST assay. The culture ran for nine to eleven days, and then CD4+ T cells were isolated. Each participant was administered two doses of either the BNT162b2 or the mRNA-1273 vaccine. Remarks on this clone: What it binds is not known.

The data were produced by immunoSEQ multiplex PCR, yet TCRdb's version contains in-frame clones alone and is incomplete. The sample yields approximately 28,000 clones, approximately 71% seen once. The germline CDR1 and CDR2 sequences are SGHVS and FQNEAQ. This CDR3 contains 15 residues. Trimming pared 2 bases from V and 4 bases from J, leaving 14 bases between. The source is a human donor who received a COVID-19 vaccine. V gene TRBV7-8 combines with J gene TRBJ1-1, with TRBD1 as a possible D gene (5 bases). The input for sequencing was CD4+ T cells from PBMCs cultured with HCoV-NL63 spike peptides, taken after COVID-19 vaccination. CDR3 nucleotide sequence: TGTGCCAGCAGCTTACCCTCAACAGGAGGCACTGAAGCTTTCTTT. It yields the protein CASSLPSTGGTEAFF. Based on the CDR3 plus reference TRBV7-8 and TRBJ1-1, the full variable domain is GAGVSQSPRYKVAKRGQDVALRCDPISGHVSLFWYQQALGQGPEFLTYFQNEAQLDKSGLPSDRFFAERPEGSVSTLKIQRTQQEDSAVYLCASSLPSTGGTEAFFGQGTRLTVV.